These 29 T cell receptor beta chains were all obtained from the same sample, sequenced in a study of T cells in localized non-small cell lung cancer. Repertoires were generated with immunoSEQ multiplex PCR, while TCRdb's copy carries only in-frame clones and drops some. Here the sample spans around 31,000 clones, around nine tenths being singletons. Sequencing used peripheral blood, obtained before any cancer treatment. These receptors were obtained from a female donor over 55 with stage I lung adenocarcinoma.

This sequence joins TRBV5-1 and TRBJ2-5; D is uncertain. This CDR3 is 14 amino acids long. V was clipped by 6 bases and J by 2 bases, with 14 bases between them. Germline lookup yields CDR1 SGHRS and CDR2 YFSETQ. The CDR3 nucleotides read TGCGCCAGCACGGTCAACCATCAGCAAGAGACCCAGTACTTC. This encodes CASTVNHQQETQYF.

The chain couples TRBV18 to TRBJ2-3, with 10 bases aligning to TRBD2. The CDR3 is 18 residues long. In germline, CDR1 is KGHSH, CDR2 LQKENI. Trimming at V came to 1 base and at J to 3 bases, leaving 10 bases not matched to a gene. CDR3 sequence (DNA): TGTGCCAGCTCACCACTATATAGCGGGAGGAGTGAAACAGATACGCAGTATTTT. Translating gives CASSPLYSGRSETDTQYF.

The V call is TRBV7-3, the J call TRBJ2-7, with D possibly matching TRBD2 (6 bases). The CDR3 has 15 amino acids. Germline CDR1 reads SGHTA; CDR2 reads FQGTGA. Between the trimmed V and J ends, which lost 3 bases and 0 bases, there was a span of 12 bases. The CDR3 protein is CASSLSGTSSYEQYF. The CDR3 coding sequence is TGTGCCAGCAGCTTGTCCGGGACTTCCTCCTACGAGCAGTACTTC.

The chain couples TRBV9 to TRBJ1-5, with D maybe TRBD1 (5 bases). Trimming shortened V by 0 bases and J by 1 base, and 14 bases separated the two germline ends. This CDR3 contains 17 residues. Per the germline V gene, CDR1 is SGDLS and CDR2 is YYNGEE. The CDR3 region is CASSVGQTPGSNQPQHF. The CDR3 region has the DNA TGTGCCAGCAGCGTAGGGCAGACCCCAGGGAGCAATCAGCCCCAGCATTTT.

This clone occurred once. This chain joins TRBV5-6 and TRBJ1-1, with 7 nucleotides matching TRBD1. The CDR3 totals 14 residues. V lost 0 bases, J lost 4 bases, and 3 bases stayed unmatched. CDR1 and CDR2 (germline): SGHDT, YYEEEE. The CDR3 DNA reads TGTGCCAGCAGCTTGGCAGGGACAGTCACTGAAGCTTTCTTT. This gives the protein CASSLAGTVTEAFF.

This clone was detected only a few times. The genes are TRBV5-1 and TRBJ2-3; D unclear. Germline values: CDR1 SGHRS, CDR2 YFSETQ. This CDR3 comprises 14 residues. V lost 0 bases to trimming and J lost 2 bases, with 7 bases between them. The CDR3 here is CASSLGGYTDTQYF. The CDR3 nucleotides are TGCGCCAGCAGCTTGGGAGGCTACACAGATACGCAGTATTTT.

The chain is built from TRBV27 and TRBJ2-1; 10 nucleotides match TRBD2. Germline assignment: CDR1 MNHEY and CDR2 SMNVEV (reference sequence). This CDR3 is 16 amino acids long. The V gene end was trimmed by 4 bases and the J gene end by 7 bases; junction bases not matched to a gene: 10. The CDR3 here is CASSYLLAGGGNEQFF. The CDR3 DNA sequence: TGTGCCAGCAGTTACCTATTAGCGGGAGGCGGGAATGAGCAGTTCTTC.

The rearrangement uses TRBV5-1 and TRBJ2-3, with TRBD1 as a possible D gene (5 bases). CDR1 and CDR2 (germline): SGHRS, YFSETQ. Deletions cut 0 bases from V and 6 bases from J, with 5 bases between. The CDR3 covers 12 residues. The DNA of the CDR3 is TGCGCCAGCAGCTTGGAGGGGGATACGCAGTATTTT. Its protein is CASSLEGDTQYF.

The chain has TRBV9 and TRBJ2-1, with 7 bases that match TRBD2. CDR1 SGDLS and CDR2 YYNGEE come from the germline V gene. The CDR3 runs 15 residues. Unmatched junction bases numbered 3, after V lost 0 bases and J lost 3 bases. The CDR3 protein is CASSVVGLVYNEQFF. For the CDR3, the DNA is TGTGCCAGCAGCGTAGTCGGACTAGTCTACAATGAGCAGTTCTTC. The full variable domain, its missing parts supplied by reference TRBV9 and TRBJ2-1, is DSGVTQTPKHLITATGQRVTLRCSPRSGDLSVYWYQQSLDQGLQFLIQYYNGEERAKGNILERFSAQQFPDLHSELNLSSLELGDSALYFCASSVVGLVYNEQFFGPGTRLTVL.

V and J are TRBV19 and TRBJ2-3; the D is unclear. Trimming took 5 bases from V and 0 from J, leaving 9 bases between them. Germline CDR1 and CDR2: LNHDA and SQIVND (reference sequence). The CDR3 is made up of 14 amino acids. The CDR3 loop reads CASSGRISTDTQYF. Written as DNA, the CDR3 is TGTGCCAGTAGTGGGCGCATCAGCACAGATACGCAGTATTTT.

The chain has TRBV6-6 and TRBJ1-5, with D hard to call. The CDR3 length is 13 residues. CDR1 MNHNY and CDR2 SVGAGI come from the germline V gene (reference sequence). V was cut by 3 bases and J by 4 bases, with 7 bases left in between. The CDR3 DNA follows: TGTGCCAGCAGTTATCAGGAGAATCAGCCCCAGCATTTT. It codes for CASSYQENQPQHF.

This clone was seen a few times. This chain uses TRBV6-5 with TRBJ2-7; 9 bases match TRBD2. Per germline, CDR1 MNHEY and CDR2 SVGAGI. This CDR3 spans 14 amino acids. Trimming removed 2 bases from V and 6 bases from J; junction bases left unmatched: 5. CDR3 region: CASSYIAGGLEQYF. CDR3 DNA sequence: TGTGCCAGCAGTTACATCGCGGGAGGGCTCGAGCAGTACTTC.

The chain joins TRBV29-1 to TRBJ2-1, with 8 bases that match TRBD1. This CDR3 comprises 13 residues. CDR1 and CDR2 (germline): SQVTM, ANQGSEA. Trimming at V came to 6 bases and at J to 6 bases, leaving 7 bases not matched to a gene. The CDR3 bases are TGCAGCGTCCGCCGACAGGGGAGCAATGAGCAGTTCTTC. As protein: CSVRRQGSNEQFF.

The chain joins TRBV28 to TRBJ1-2, with a weak D call TRBD1 (6 bases). Germline V gene data show CDR1 as MDHEN and CDR2 as SYDVKM. Trimming shortened V by 5 bases and J by 2 bases, and 12 bases separated the two germline ends. The CDR3 sequence is 14 residues long. The CDR3 protein is CASSRTASNYGYTF. CDR3 sequence (DNA): TGTGCCAGCAGTCGGACAGCTTCGAACTATGGCTACACCTTC.

The chain recombines TRBV19 with TRBJ2-7; 11 bases are shared with TRBD2. V shed 4 bases, J shed 2 bases, and the junction held 7 bases outside the gene matches. The CDR3 spans 16 residues. The V gene's germline CDR1 is LNHDA and CDR2 SQIVND (reference sequence). The CDR3: CASSRSGTSGPYEQYF. CDR3 in DNA: TGTGCCAGTAGTAGGTCCGGGACTAGCGGCCCCTACGAGCAGTACTTC. Based on the CDR3 plus reference TRBV19 and TRBJ2-7, the full variable domain is DGGITQSPKYLFRKEGQNVTLSCEQNLNHDAMYWYRQDPGQGLRLIYYSQIVNDFQKGDIAEGYSVSREKKESFPLTVTSAQKNPTAFYLCASSRSGTSGPYEQYFGPGTRLTVT.

CDR3 loop: CASSRNTGELFF. The CDR3 bases are TGCGCCAGCAGCCGGAACACCGGGGAGCTGTTTTTT. The chain uses TRBV5-1 and TRBJ2-2, with D uncertain. The CDR3 is 12 residues long. Germline loops: CDR1 SGHRS, CDR2 YFSETQ. The V end lost 4 bases, the J end lost 1 base, and 2 bases lay between the germline ends.

The V and J genes are TRBV28 and TRBJ2-3; possibly TRBD2 for D (5 bases). This CDR3 region has 13 residues. Trimming pared 7 bases from V and 4 bases from J, leaving 12 bases between. The V gene's germline CDR1 is MDHEN and CDR2 SYDVKM. For the CDR3, the DNA is TGTGCCAGCAAGATGGAGGACCCAGATACGCAGTATTTT. Its translation is CASKMEDPDTQYF.

The chain is built from TRBV9 and TRBJ2-4, with D unresolved. The germline V gene has CDR1 SGDLS and CDR2 YYNGEE. CDR3 size: 18 residues. Trimming took off 4 bases at V and 0 bases at J, with 20 bases between the two ends. CDR3 sequence (DNA): TGTGCCAGCAGCCCCAGTCTGAGACAAGGTCTAGCCAAAAACATTCAGTACTTC. It codes for CASSPSLRQGLAKNIQYF.

This chain uses TRBV5-2 with TRBJ1-2. TRBV5-2 is a pseudogene locus. This CDR3 spans 16 amino acids. In DNA form, the CDR3 reads TGTGCCAGCAAAAAGTCCGGAGTACGAAAGACCTATGGCTACACCTTC. Translating gives CASKKSGVRKTYGYTF.

This clone was detected a few times. The chain recombines TRBV5-1 with TRBJ2-7; no clear D gene. This CDR3 is 14 amino acids long. V lost 1 base and J lost 0, with 8 bases in between. CDR1 is SGHRS and CDR2 is YFSETQ in the germline V gene. Here the CDR3 reads CASSLPSSSYEQYF. DNA for the CDR3: TGCGCCAGCAGCTTGCCCTCAAGCTCCTACGAGCAGTACTTC.

The chain uses TRBV2 and TRBJ2-2, with 7 nucleotides matching TRBD2. This CDR3 comprises 14 residues. Germline V gene data show CDR1 as SNHLY and CDR2 as FYNNEI. After removal of 6 bases from V and 5 bases from J, the junction contained 6 bases not matched to a gene. CDR3 sequence (DNA): TGTGCCAGCAGGCAGCGGGATGGGACCGGGGAGCTGTTTTTT. Translation gives CASRQRDGTGELFF.

The chain is built from TRBV5-5 and TRBJ2-7; D may be TRBD2 (6 bases). The CDR3 sequence is 16 residues long. Germline CDR1 SGHKS, CDR2 YYEKEE (reference sequence). Trimming cost V 4 bases and J 2 bases, with 19 bases left between them. CDR3 sequence (DNA): TGTGCCAGCAGCGCGAGAACCCGCGGGATCGCCTACGAGCAGTACTTC. Amino acids: CASSARTRGIAYEQYF. The variable domain in full, with the rest retrieved from reference TRBV5-5 and TRBJ2-7, is DAGVTQSPTHLIKTRGQQVTLRCSPISGHKSVSWYQQVLGQGPQFIFQYYEKEERGRGNFPDRFSARQFPNYSSELNVNALLLGDSALYLCASSARTRGIAYEQYFGPGTRLTVT.

The chain combines TRBV9 with TRBJ1-4; D remains ambiguous. CDR3 length: 13 amino acids. Germline CDR1 SGDLS, CDR2 YYNGEE. Trimming took off 1 base at V and 8 bases at J, with 9 bases between the two ends. CDR3: CASSVSGNEKLFF. In DNA form, the CDR3 reads TGTGCCAGCAGCGTATCAGGAAACGAAAAACTGTTTTTT.

As DNA, the CDR3 is TGTGCCAGCAGTACTTTTTCTCAGGGGGCGGGCTATGGCTACACCTTC. It yields the protein CASSTFSQGAGYGYTF. The chain combines TRBV9 with TRBJ1-2, with 8 bases lining up with TRBD1. Germline V CDR1 and CDR2: SGDLS, YYNGEE. This CDR3 has 16 amino acids. V trimming: 5 bases; J trimming: 4 bases; junction bases outside the gene matches: 13.

This chain connects TRBV18 to TRBJ2-1; 7 positions agree with TRBD1. Germline V gives CDR1 KGHSH, CDR2 LQKENI. The V and J ends lost 0 bases and 5 bases, in that order; junction bases with no gene match: 10. The CDR3 spans 17 residues. In DNA form, the CDR3 reads TGTGCCAGCTCACCACCGAGGTCAGGGGGTCCAAACAATGAGCAGTTCTTC. This codes for CASSPPRSGGPNNEQFF.

The sample holds one count of this clone. The CDR3 bases are TGTGCCACTACGACGGGGGGCGCAGGGAACACTGAAGCTTTCTTT. This sequence encodes CATTTGGAGNTEAFF. The gene calls are TRBV28 and TRBJ1-1, with D maybe TRBD1 (6 bases). CDR1 is MDHEN and CDR2 is SYDVKM in the germline V gene. V lost 10 bases to trimming and J lost 1 base, with 19 bases between them. This CDR3 contains 15 residues.

The DNA for the CDR3 is TGTGCCAGCACCCGCCGGCTCGACAGCGACGAGCAGTACTTC. Its protein product is CASTRRLDSDEQYF. The chain employs TRBV27 and TRBJ2-7; a weak D match, TRBD1 (5 bases). Trimming took off 7 bases at V and 5 bases at J, with 18 bases between the two ends. The CDR3 length is 14 residues. Germline CDR1 is MNHEY and CDR2 is SMNVEV (reference sequence).

This clone was recorded only once. This chain links TRBV7-2 with TRBJ1-2, with TRBD1 matching 7 bases. The V segment lost 5 bases and the J segment 4 bases; nucleotides outside the gene matches: 10. The CDR3 sequence is 15 residues long. Per germline, CDR1 SGHTA and CDR2 FQGNSA. The CDR3 DNA sequence: TGTGCCAGCAGCCCTAGTGGGACAGCAACCTATGGCTACACCTTC. Protein: CASSPSGTATYGYTF.

The chain is built from TRBV15 and TRBJ1-2, with D unclear. Germline-derived CDR1 and CDR2 are LNHNV and YYDKDF (reference sequence). The germline V and J ends were trimmed by 0 bases and 6 bases, with 14 bases remaining between them. This CDR3 comprises 15 residues. For the CDR3, the DNA is TGTGCCACCAGCAGAGATAGGGCAGAACCAGATGGCTACACCTTC. Translation gives CATSRDRAEPDGYTF.